This entry lists 8 T cell receptor beta chains sequenced from one sample in a study of regulatory T cells in long-lasting Graves disease (dated by TCRdb to the early 2020s). Library creation used multiplex PCR. Sequencing took place on an Illumina HiSeq 4000. CDR3 regions were amplified by Arm-PCR with iRepertoire HTBI primers to construct TCR beta libraries. TCRdb trimmed public reads at Q25 via fastp, called clones via MiXCR and kept in-frame beta chains. When rows share a CDR3 protein, they turn into one entry using the most common DNA and genes. The sample table contains 400,000 to 500,000 distinct CDR3 sequences; only one count was recorded for around 13% of them. Around a sixth of the sample is taken by the ten largest. The time point label of this sample denotes: newly diagnosed GD, antithyroid drugs for less than 3 months. RNA was extracted from PBMCs in TRIzol for both TCR sequencing and RNA sequencing.

The same data also contributed to another study, on T cells in Graves' hyperthyroidism and ophthalmopathy.

Source: peripheral blood mononuclear cells (PBMCs), taken at new diagnosis, from a patient treated with antithyroid drugs. The receptors shown here come from a woman in her 50s with Graves disease. Donor details come from another sample of the same person, matched by shared clones.

This clonotype has ten or more counts. The V and J genes are TRBV27 and TRBJ2-1; TRBD2 matches at 14 bases. The CDR3 extends over 19 amino acids. From germline, CDR1 is MNHEY and CDR2 SMNVEV (reference sequence). With V trimmed by 0 bases and J by 4 bases, 8 bases remained unmatched. For the CDR3, the DNA is TGTGCCAGCAGTTTATCGGGACTAGCGGGAGTCCAGGGGTACAATGAGCAGTTCTTC. Encoded protein: CASSLSGLAGVQGYNEQFF.

The table lists this clonotype with many counts. This chain links TRBV3-1 with TRBJ2-1, with D perhaps TRBD1 (7 bases). The CDR3 extends over 15 amino acids. Germline V lookup: CDR1 LGHDT, CDR2 YNNKEL (reference sequence). The V end lost 1 base, the J end lost 3 bases, and 10 bases lay between the germline ends. CDR3 in amino acids: CASSQGQGGYNEQFF. As DNA, the CDR3 is TGTGCCAGCAGCCAAGGACAGGGAGGCTACAATGAGCAGTTCTTC.

In its sample, this clonotype was seen a few times. This rearrangement joins TRBV9 to TRBJ2-1; perhaps TRBD2 as D (5 bases). Trimming cost V 1 base and J 1 base, with 15 bases left between them. CDR1 SGDLS and CDR2 YYNGEE come from the germline V gene. The CDR3 is made up of 17 amino acids. Here the CDR3 DNA reads TGTGCCAGCAGCGTATTCGGGGAAAAAAGGTCCTACAATGAGCAGTTCTTC. It is translated as CASSVFGEKRSYNEQFF.

This clonotype was seen ten or more times. The genes are TRBV6-1 and TRBJ2-7; TRBD1 matches 9 bases. The junction had 5 bases not matched to a gene; V was cut back by 6 bases and J by 2 bases. The CDR3 is 14 amino acids. Germline V gene sequence: CDR1 MNHNS, CDR2 SASEGT. The CDR3 loop is CASRTGTGPYEQYF. The CDR3 bases are TGTGCCAGCAGAACCGGGACAGGGCCCTACGAGCAGTACTTC.

CDR3: CASSLAGGSSGNTIYF. CDR3 nucleotides: TGCGCCAGCAGCTTGGCCGGAGGGTCCTCTGGAAACACCATATATTTT. The chain couples TRBV5-1 to TRBJ1-3; D is unresolved. V lost 0 bases to trimming and J lost 0 bases, with 10 bases between them. The CDR3 extends over 16 amino acids. Looked up from germline, CDR1 is SGHRS and CDR2 is YFSETQ.

The chain is built from TRBV7-9 and TRBJ2-3, with a weak D call TRBD2 (6 bases). The CDR3 extends over 16 amino acids. The V gene's germline CDR1 is SEHNR and CDR2 FQNEAQ (reference sequence). The ends were cut back, 2 bases at V and 0 bases at J, with 12 bases in the middle. CDR3 nucleotides: TGTGCCAGCAGCTTATTCCGCGGGGAAAGCACAGATACGCAGTATTTT. Translation gives CASSLFRGESTDTQYF.

This clonotype appeared many times. The V and J genes are TRBV20-1 and TRBJ2-7; no clear D gene. Germline V gene data show CDR1 as DFQATT and CDR2 as SNEGSKA (reference sequence). The CDR3 is 17 amino acids. V lost 0 bases to trimming and J lost 4 bases, with 22 bases between them. CDR3 sequence: CSARDSGWGPLGYEQYF. DNA of the CDR3: TGCAGTGCTAGAGATAGTGGTTGGGGTCCTCTCGGTTACGAGCAGTACTTC.

Points on this clonotype: One junction end does not reproduce the germline sequence, and a read error may be involved. This chain joins TRBV30 and TRBJ2-3; 10 bases are shared with TRBD2. Germline CDR1 is GTSNPN and CDR2 is SVGIG (reference sequence). This CDR3 region has 16 residues. CDR3 sequence: CAWSVLAGSSTDTQCF. The CDR3 bases are TGTGCCTGGAGTGTACTAGCGGGGTCTAGCACAGATACGCAGTGTTTT.